These T cell receptor beta chains were read from a single sample in a study of blood T cell repertoires in COVID-19. Assay used: immunoSEQ multiplex PCR; TCRdb lists only in-frame clones, some missing. The sample includes roughly 250,000 clones, around 85% seen only once; the top ten take 0.87%. Sequenced material: peripheral blood. These receptors were taken from a human donor with COVID-19, enrolled during active disease. The donor label of this sample is uncertain. The conserved cysteine and the conserved F or W are not part of the CDR3 here. A D gene is named only where the DNA matches it firmly. Some rows have no size entry. The others give once, few or many, or a class for an expanded clone.

V gene: TRBV7-3
clone size: .
D gene: .
CDR3 protein: ASSSAPGGTGELF

V gene: TRBV28
clone size: once
D gene: .
CDR3 protein: ASSSPGETNYGYT

V gene: TRBV28
clone size: .
D gene: .
CDR3 protein: ASSFPGSYNEQF

V gene: TRBV5-4
clone size: few
D gene: .
CDR3 protein: ASSFPLGEVFEAF

V gene: TRBV30
clone size: .
D gene: .
CDR3 protein: AWSSGRDYEQY

V gene: TRBV5-1
clone size: .
D gene: TRBD1
CDR3 protein: ASSPSRQGTYEQY

V gene: TRBV9
clone size: once
D gene: TRBD1
CDR3 protein: ASSVEDRGRQY

V gene: TRBV19
clone size: once
D gene: TRBD1
CDR3 protein: ASSSLDRGRVQPQH

V gene: TRBV18
clone size: .
D gene: .
CDR3 protein: ASSPGEYTYNEQF

V gene: TRBV27
clone size: few
D gene: .
CDR3 protein: ASSLSRLERGSEQF

V gene: TRBV7-2
clone size: .
D gene: .
CDR3 protein: ASSEIWGGIDRYGYT

V gene: TRBV9
clone size: .
D gene: .
CDR3 protein: ASSVGNNGGTEAF

V gene: TRBV20-1
clone size: few
D gene: .
CDR3 protein: SGGQGNGYT

V gene: TRBV2
clone size: .
D gene: .
CDR3 protein: ASKAGGTDTQY

V gene: TRBV9
clone size: few
D gene: TRBD1
CDR3 protein: ASSVGGQGKEF